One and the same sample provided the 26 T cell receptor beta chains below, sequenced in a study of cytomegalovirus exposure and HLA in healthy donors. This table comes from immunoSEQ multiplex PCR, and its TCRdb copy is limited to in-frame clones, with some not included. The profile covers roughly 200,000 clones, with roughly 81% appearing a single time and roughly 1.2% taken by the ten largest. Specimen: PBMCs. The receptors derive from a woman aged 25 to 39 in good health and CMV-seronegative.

CDR3 residues: CASMTELYGYTF. In nucleotides, the CDR3 is TGTGCCAGCATGACGGAGCTCTATGGCTACACCTTC. The rearrangement uses TRBV28 and TRBJ1-2; no reliable D call. V lost 7 bases and J 4 bases, leaving 10 bases between the germline ends. The germline V gene encodes CDR1 MDHEN and CDR2 SYDVKM. The CDR3 is made up of 12 amino acids.

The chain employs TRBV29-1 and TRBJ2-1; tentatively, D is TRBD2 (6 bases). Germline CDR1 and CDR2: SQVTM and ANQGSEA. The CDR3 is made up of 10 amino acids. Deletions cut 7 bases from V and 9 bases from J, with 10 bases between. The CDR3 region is CSAREAEQFF. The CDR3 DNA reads TGCAGCGCAAGGGAGGCTGAGCAGTTCTTC.

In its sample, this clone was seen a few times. CDR3: CASSATGVYGYTF. The CDR3 nucleotides are TGTGCCAGCAGCGCTACAGGAGTCTATGGCTACACCTTC. V is TRBV2 and J is TRBJ1-2; tentatively, D is TRBD1 (5 bases). The CDR3 runs 13 residues. Germline CDR1 reads SNHLY; CDR2 reads FYNNEI. Trimming took 6 bases from V and 4 from J, leaving 12 bases between them.

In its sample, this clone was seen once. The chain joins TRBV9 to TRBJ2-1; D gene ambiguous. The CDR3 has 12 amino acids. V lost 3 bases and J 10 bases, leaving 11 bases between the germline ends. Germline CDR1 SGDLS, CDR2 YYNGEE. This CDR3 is CASSATRNEQFF. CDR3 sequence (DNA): TGTGCCAGCAGCGCGACTCGTAACGAGCAGTTCTTC.

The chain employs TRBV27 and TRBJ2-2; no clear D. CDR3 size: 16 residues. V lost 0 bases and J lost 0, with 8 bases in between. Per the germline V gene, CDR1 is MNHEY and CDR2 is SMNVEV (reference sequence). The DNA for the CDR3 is TGTGCCAGCAGTTTATCGGCAGTCGCGAACACCGGGGAGCTGTTTTTT. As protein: CASSLSAVANTGELFF.

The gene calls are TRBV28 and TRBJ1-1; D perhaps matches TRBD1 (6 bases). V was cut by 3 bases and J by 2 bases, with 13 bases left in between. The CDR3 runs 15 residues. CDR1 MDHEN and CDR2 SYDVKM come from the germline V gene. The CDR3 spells CASSFVAGANTEAFF. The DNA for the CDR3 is TGTGCCAGCAGTTTTGTGGCAGGGGCAAACACTGAAGCTTTCTTT.

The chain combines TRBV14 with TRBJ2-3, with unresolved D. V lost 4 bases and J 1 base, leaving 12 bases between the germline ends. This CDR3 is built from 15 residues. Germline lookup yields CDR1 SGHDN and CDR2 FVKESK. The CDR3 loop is CASSRRHSGTDTQYF. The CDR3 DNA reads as TGTGCCAGCAGCCGGCGACACTCCGGCACAGATACGCAGTATTTT. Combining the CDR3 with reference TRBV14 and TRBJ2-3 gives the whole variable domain EAGVTQFPSHSVIEKGQTVTLRCDPISGHDNLYWYRRVMGKEIKFLLHFVKESKQDESGMPNNRFLAERTGGTYSTLKVQPAELEDSGVYFCASSRRHSGTDTQYFGPGTRLTVL.

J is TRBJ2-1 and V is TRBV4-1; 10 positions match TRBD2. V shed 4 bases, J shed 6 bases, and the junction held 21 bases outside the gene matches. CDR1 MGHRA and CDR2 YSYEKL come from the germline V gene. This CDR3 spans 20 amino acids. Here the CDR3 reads CASSPRGIIAGGGRGNEQFF. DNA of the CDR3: TGCGCCAGCAGCCCTAGGGGGATTATAGCGGGAGGAGGGAGGGGCAATGAGCAGTTCTTC.

This CDR3 reads CASSTGLRASTDTQYF. CDR3 DNA: TGTGCCAGCTCAACGGGACTTCGCGCTAGCACAGATACGCAGTATTTT. The J gene is TRBJ2-3, the V gene TRBV18; tentative D call: TRBD2 (6 bases). The germline V and J ends were trimmed by 5 bases and 0 bases, with 15 bases remaining between them. Germline loops: CDR1 KGHSH, CDR2 LQKENI. The CDR3 runs 16 residues.

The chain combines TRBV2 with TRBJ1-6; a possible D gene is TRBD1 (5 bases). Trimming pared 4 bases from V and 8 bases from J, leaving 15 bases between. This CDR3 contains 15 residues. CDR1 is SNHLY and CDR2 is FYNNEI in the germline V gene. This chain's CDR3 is CASSGMGGPYSPLHF. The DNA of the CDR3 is TGTGCCAGCAGTGGGATGGGGGGTCCTTATTCACCCCTCCACTTT.

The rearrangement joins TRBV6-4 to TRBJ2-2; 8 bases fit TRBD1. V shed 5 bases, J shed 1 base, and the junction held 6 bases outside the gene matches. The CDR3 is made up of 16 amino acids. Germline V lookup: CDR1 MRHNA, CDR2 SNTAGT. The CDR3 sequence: CASSPQGAKNTGELFF. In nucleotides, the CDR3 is TGTGCCAGCAGTCCTCAGGGGGCGAAGAACACCGGGGAGCTGTTTTTT.

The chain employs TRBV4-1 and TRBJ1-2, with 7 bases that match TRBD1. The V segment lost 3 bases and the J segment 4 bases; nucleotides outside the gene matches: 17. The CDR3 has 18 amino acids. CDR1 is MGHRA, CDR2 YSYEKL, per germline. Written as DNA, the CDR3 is TGCGCCAGCAGCCACCTAATCACTCCCGACAGGGTTGCCTATGGCTACACCTTC. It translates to CASSHLITPDRVAYGYTF.

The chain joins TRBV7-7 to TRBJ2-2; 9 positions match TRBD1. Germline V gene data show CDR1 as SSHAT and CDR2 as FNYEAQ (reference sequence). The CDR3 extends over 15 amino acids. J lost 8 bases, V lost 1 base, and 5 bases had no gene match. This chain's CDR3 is CASSLEGQGAGELFF. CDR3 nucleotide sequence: TGTGCCAGCAGCTTAGAGGGACAGGGAGCGGGGGAGCTGTTTTTT.

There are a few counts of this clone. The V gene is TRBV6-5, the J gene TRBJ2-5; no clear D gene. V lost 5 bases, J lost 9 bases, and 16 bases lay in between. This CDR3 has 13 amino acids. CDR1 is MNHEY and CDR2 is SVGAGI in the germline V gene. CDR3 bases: TGTGCCAGCAGTCCAACGAGGTCCCGGGCCCAGTACTTC. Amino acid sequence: CASSPTRSRAQYF.

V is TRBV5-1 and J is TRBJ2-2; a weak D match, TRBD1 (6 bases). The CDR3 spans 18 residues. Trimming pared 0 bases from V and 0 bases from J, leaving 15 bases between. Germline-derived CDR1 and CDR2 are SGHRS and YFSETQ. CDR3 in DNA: TGCGCCAGCAGCTTGGAGGCGAGATGGACAGCGAACACCGGGGAGCTGTTTTTT. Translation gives CASSLEARWTANTGELFF.

This chain's CDR3 is CASSPQEGNTIYF. The CDR3 region has the DNA TGTGCCAGCAGCCCCCAGGAGGGGAACACCATATATTTT. The rearrangement links TRBV11-2 to TRBJ1-3; tentatively, D is TRBD1 (5 bases). Germline CDR1 is SGHAT and CDR2 is FQNNGV. The V and J ends lost 5 bases and 7 bases respectively, with 12 bases between them. The CDR3 covers 13 residues. The whole variable domain, filled in from reference TRBV11-2 and TRBJ1-3, reads EAGVAQSPRYKIIEKRQSVAFWCNPISGHATLYWYQQILGQGPKLLIQFQNNGVVDDSQLPKDRFSAERLKGVDSTLKIQPAKLEDSAVYLCASSPQEGNTIYFGEGSWLTVV.

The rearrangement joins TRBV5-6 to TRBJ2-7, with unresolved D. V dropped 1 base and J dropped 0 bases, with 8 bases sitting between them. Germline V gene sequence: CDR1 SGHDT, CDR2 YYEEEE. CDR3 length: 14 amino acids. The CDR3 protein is CASSLRRHSYEQYF. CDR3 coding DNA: TGTGCCAGCAGCTTGCGCAGGCACTCCTACGAGCAGTACTTC.

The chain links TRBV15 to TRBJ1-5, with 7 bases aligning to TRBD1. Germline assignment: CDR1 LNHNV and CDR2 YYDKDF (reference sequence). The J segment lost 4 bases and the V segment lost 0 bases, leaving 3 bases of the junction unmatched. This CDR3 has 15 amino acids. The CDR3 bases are TGTGCCACCAGCAGAGATCCAGGGGGTAATCAGCCCCAGCATTTT. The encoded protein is CATSRDPGGNQPQHF.

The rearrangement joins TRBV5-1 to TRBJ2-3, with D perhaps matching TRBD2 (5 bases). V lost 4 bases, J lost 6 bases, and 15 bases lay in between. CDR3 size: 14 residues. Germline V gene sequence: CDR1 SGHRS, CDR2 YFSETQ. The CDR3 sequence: CASSPTAGRDTQYF. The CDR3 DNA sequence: TGCGCCAGCAGCCCCACGGCGGGCAGGGATACGCAGTATTTT.

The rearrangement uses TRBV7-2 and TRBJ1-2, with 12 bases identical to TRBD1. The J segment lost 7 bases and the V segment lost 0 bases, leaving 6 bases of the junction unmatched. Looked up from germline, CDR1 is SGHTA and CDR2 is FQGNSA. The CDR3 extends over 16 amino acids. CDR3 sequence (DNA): TGTGCCAGCAGCTTAGCCGGGACAGGGGGCGCGATTGGCTACACCTTC. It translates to CASSLAGTGGAIGYTF.

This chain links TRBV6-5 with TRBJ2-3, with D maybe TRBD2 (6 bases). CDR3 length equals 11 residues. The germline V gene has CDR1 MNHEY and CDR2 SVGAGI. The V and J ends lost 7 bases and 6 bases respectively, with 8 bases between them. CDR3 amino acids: CASIRGDTQYF. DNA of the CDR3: TGTGCCAGCATCCGGGGGGATACGCAGTATTTT.

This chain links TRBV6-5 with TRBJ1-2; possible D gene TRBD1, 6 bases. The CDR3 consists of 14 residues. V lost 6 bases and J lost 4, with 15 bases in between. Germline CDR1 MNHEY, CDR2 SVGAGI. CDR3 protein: CASSPTHRVYGYTF. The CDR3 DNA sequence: TGTGCCAGCAGCCCCACGCACAGGGTCTATGGCTACACCTTC.

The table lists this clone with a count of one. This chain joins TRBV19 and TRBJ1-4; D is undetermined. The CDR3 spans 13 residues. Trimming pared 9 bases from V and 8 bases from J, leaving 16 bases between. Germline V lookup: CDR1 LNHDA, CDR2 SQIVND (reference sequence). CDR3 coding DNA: TGTGCCAGCTCACTTCATACCGCCGAAAAACTGTTTTTT. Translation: CASSLHTAEKLFF.

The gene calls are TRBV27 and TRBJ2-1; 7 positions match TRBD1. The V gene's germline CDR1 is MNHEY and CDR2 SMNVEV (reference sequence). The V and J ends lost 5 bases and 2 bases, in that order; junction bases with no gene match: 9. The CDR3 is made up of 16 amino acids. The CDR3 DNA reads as TGTGCCAGCAGTAAAACGGACAGGACGCCCTACAATGAGCAGTTCTTC. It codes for CASSKTDRTPYNEQFF.

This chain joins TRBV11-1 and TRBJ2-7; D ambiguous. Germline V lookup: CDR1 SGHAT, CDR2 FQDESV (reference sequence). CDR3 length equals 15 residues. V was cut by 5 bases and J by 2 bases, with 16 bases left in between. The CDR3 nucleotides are TGTGCCAGCAGCGCCCTGGCTCACCAACCCTACGAGCAGTACTTC. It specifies CASSALAHQPYEQYF.

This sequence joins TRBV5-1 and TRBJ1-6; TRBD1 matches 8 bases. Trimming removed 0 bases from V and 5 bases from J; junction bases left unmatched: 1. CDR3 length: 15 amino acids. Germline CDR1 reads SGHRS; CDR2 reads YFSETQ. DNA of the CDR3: TGCGCCAGCAGCTTGGGACAGGGGAATAATTCACCCCTCCACTTT. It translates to CASSLGQGNNSPLHF.